These 32 T cell receptor beta chains came from one sample sequenced in a study of blood T cell repertoires in COVID-19. The method was immunoSEQ multiplex PCR; TCRdb's version includes in-frame clones alone and lacks a portion of them. The sample gives approximately 180,000 clones, about 75% of which show up once; more than 25% is in the top ten. The specimen was peripheral blood. These receptor sequences come from a woman between 65 and 79 years old with acute or convalescent COVID-19.

V usage is TRBV3-1 (or the pseudogene TRBV3-2) and J usage is TRBJ2-5; D gene ambiguous. Deletions cut 8 bases from V and 5 bases from J, with 12 bases between. This CDR3 region has 12 residues. Looked up from germline, CDR1 is LGHDT and CDR2 is YNNKEL (reference sequence). CDR3 DNA: TGTGCCAGCCAGAGTAGCATCGAGACCCAGTACTTC. It yields the protein CASQSSIETQYF.

This clone was seen many times. The CDR3 loop reads CASGPHPSGRSNEQFF. The CDR3 DNA follows: TGTGCCAGTGGTCCTCATCCTAGCGGGAGGTCCAATGAGCAGTTCTTC. This chain connects TRBV19 to TRBJ2-1; 11 bases agree with TRBD2. This CDR3 is 16 amino acids long. Germline V gene sequence: CDR1 LNHDA, CDR2 SQIVND (reference sequence). V was pared by 8 bases and J by 6 bases, with 12 bases of the junction left unmatched.

V usage is TRBV5-1 and J usage is TRBJ1-4, with no clear D. The CDR3 runs 15 residues. The germline V gene has CDR1 SGHRS and CDR2 YFSETQ. Trimming cost V 3 bases and J 1 base, with 10 bases left between them. In nucleotides, the CDR3 is TGCGCCAGCAGCTGGAGCGGGGTAACTAATGAAAAACTGTTTTTT. This sequence encodes CASSWSGVTNEKLFF.

This chain links TRBV11-2 with TRBJ2-3; 14 nucleotides align to TRBD2. The CDR3 consists of 14 residues. Germline V gene data show CDR1 as SGHAT and CDR2 as FQNNGV. The V and J ends lost 4 bases and 9 bases, in that order; junction bases with no gene match: 3. CDR3 DNA sequence: TGTGCCAGCAGCTCAGGGACTAGCGGGAGCACGCAGTATTTT. Translation gives CASSSGTSGSTQYF.

This clone turned up a few times. This chain links TRBV30 with TRBJ2-5; tentative D call: TRBD2 (6 bases). Per germline, CDR1 GTSNPN and CDR2 SVGIG (reference sequence). Between the trimmed V and J ends, which lost 0 bases and 5 bases, there was a span of 13 bases. The CDR3 has 14 residues. DNA of the CDR3: TGTGCCTGGAGTGTAGGTGCGGGGAGGGAGACCCAGTACTTC. It codes for CAWSVGAGRETQYF. Supplemented by reference TRBV30 and TRBJ2-5, the full variable domain reads SQTIHQWPATLVQPVGSPLSLECTVEGTSNPNLYWYRQAAGRGLQLLFYSVGIGQISSEVPQNLSASRPQDRQFILSSKKLLLSDSGFYLCAWSVGAGRETQYFGPGTRLLVL.

The V and J genes are TRBV2 and TRBJ1-2; no definite D call. Trimming removed 6 bases from V and 3 bases from J, with 26 bases in between. The germline V gene has CDR1 SNHLY and CDR2 FYNNEI. CDR3 length: 18 amino acids. CDR3 sequence reads: CASRPPKMGVTQDYGYTF. The DNA for the CDR3 is TGTGCCAGCAGACCACCTAAGATGGGAGTAACGCAGGACTATGGCTACACCTTC.

J is TRBJ2-3 and V is TRBV30; no clear D gene. The germline V gene has CDR1 GTSNPN and CDR2 SVGIG (reference sequence). There are 13 residues in the CDR3. V was trimmed by 8 bases and J by 2 bases, leaving 14 bases between them. The CDR3 sequence: CALTPRNTDTQYF. DNA for the CDR3: TGTGCCCTGACACCTCGGAACACAGATACGCAGTATTTT. Supplemented by reference TRBV30 and TRBJ2-3, the full variable domain reads SQTIHQWPATLVQPVGSPLSLECTVEGTSNPNLYWYRQAAGRGLQLLFYSVGIGQISSEVPQNLSASRPQDRQFILSSKKLLLSDSGFYLCALTPRNTDTQYFGPGTRLTVL.

This chain joins TRBV5-1 and TRBJ2-5, with D maybe TRBD1 (6 bases). CDR1 and CDR2 (germline): SGHRS, YFSETQ. The CDR3 is 14 amino acids. The germline V and J ends were trimmed by 3 bases and 4 bases, with 13 bases remaining between them. The CDR3 nucleotides read TGCGCCAGCAGCTCCCGGACAGACTTAGAGACCCAGTACTTC. This gives the protein CASSSRTDLETQYF.

The V and J genes are TRBV9 and TRBJ2-3, with 11 bases identical to TRBD1. V dropped 4 bases and J dropped 2; count of bases not matched to a gene: 6. Germline CDR1 is SGDLS and CDR2 is YYNGEE. The CDR3 has 16 amino acids. CDR3 sequence reads: CASSISGQGDTDTQYF. The CDR3 nucleotides are TGTGCCAGCAGCATTTCGGGACAGGGGGACACAGATACGCAGTATTTT.

The chain links TRBV3-1 (or the pseudogene TRBV3-2) to TRBJ2-4, with D perhaps matching TRBD2 (6 bases). Germline CDR1 LGHDT, CDR2 YNNKEL (reference sequence). V was clipped by 3 bases and J by 4 bases, with 16 bases between them. The CDR3 runs to 16 residues. The CDR3, as DNA: TGTGCCAGCAGCCAGAACGGGGGTGGGACTAAAAACATTCAGTACTTC. Protein product: CASSQNGGGTKNIQYF.

V is TRBV7-8 and J is TRBJ2-1; 10 nucleotides line up with TRBD2. The CDR3 is made up of 16 amino acids. The ends lost 5 bases at V and 3 bases at J; junction bases unmatched: 7. Germline values: CDR1 SGHVS, CDR2 FQNEAQ. CDR3 sequence (DNA): TGTGCCAGCAGCCCCATGGGACTAGCGCTCTACAATGAGCAGTTCTTC. Translated: CASSPMGLALYNEQFF. Using reference TRBV7-8 and TRBJ2-1 for the parts outside the CDR3, the full variable domain is GAGVSQSPRYKVAKRGQDVALRCDPISGHVSLFWYQQALGQGPEFLTYFQNEAQLDKSGLPSDRFFAERPEGSVSTLKIQRTQQEDSAVYLCASSPMGLALYNEQFFGPGTRLTVL.

The chain recombines TRBV6-5 with TRBJ1-5; 8 bases agree with TRBD1. Germline lookup yields CDR1 MNHEY and CDR2 SVGAGI. The CDR3 covers 14 residues. J gave up 7 bases and V 6 bases, and 8 bases lay outside the gene matches. CDR3 bases: TGTGCCAGCAGCCGACAGGGGATTGGGCAGCCCCAGCATTTT. This sequence encodes CASSRQGIGQPQHF.

The CDR3 is CASSPRRGDGYTF. The CDR3 region has the DNA TGTGCCAGCAGCCCCCGCCGGGGGGATGGCTACACCTTC. This chain joins TRBV7-2 and TRBJ1-2; a weak D match, TRBD1 (5 bases). V lost 5 bases and J lost 6, with 13 bases in between. The CDR3 contains 13 residues. Germline V gene lookup returns CDR1 SGHTA and CDR2 FQGNSA.

The CDR3 DNA follows: TGTGCCAGCACTGCGGGATTGGGGACAGATACGCAGTATTTT. As protein: CASTAGLGTDTQYF. The J gene is TRBJ2-3, the V gene TRBV28; perhaps TRBD2 as D (6 bases). The CDR3 covers 14 residues. Germline loops: CDR1 MDHEN, CDR2 SYDVKM. V was cut by 7 bases and J by 3 bases, with 14 bases left in between.

The sample holds a few counts of this clone. The V and J genes are TRBV4-2 and TRBJ2-1; 7 nucleotides align to TRBD2. CDR1 and CDR2 from the germline V gene are LGHNA and YNFKEQ. CDR3 size: 17 residues. Trimming cost V 4 bases and J 9 bases; bases outside gene matches: 18. The CDR3 nucleotides are TGTGCCAGCAGCCGCCTAAGCCGAGGAGCGGGATCGATTGAGCAGTTCTTC. As protein: CASSRLSRGAGSIEQFF.

The chain employs TRBV3-1 (or the pseudogene TRBV3-2) and TRBJ2-3, with a possible D match to TRBD2 (5 bases). This CDR3 has 13 residues. The germline gives CDR1 LGHDT, CDR2 YNNKEL (reference sequence). With 6 bases removed from V and 0 bases from J, the gap between germline ends came to 7 bases. CDR3 DNA sequence: TGTGCCAGCAGGAGGACTAGCACAGATACGCAGTATTTT. Its translation is CASRRTSTDTQYF.

This clone came up once. The chain is built from TRBV7-2 and TRBJ2-5; the match to TRBD1 covers 8 bases. The CDR3 consists of 15 residues. CDR1 and CDR2 (germline): SGHTA, FQGNSA. Trimming took 4 bases from V and 5 from J; bases not matched to a gene: 9. CDR3 region: CASSSTGAATETQYF. The CDR3 nucleotides read TGTGCCAGCAGCTCGACAGGGGCAGCGACGGAGACCCAGTACTTC.

The table lists this clone with a few counts. The chain uses TRBV30 and TRBJ1-2; 8 nucleotides line up with TRBD1. Trimming cost V 1 base and J 0 bases; bases outside gene matches: 4. The CDR3 loop spans 15 amino acids. The germline V gene encodes CDR1 GTSNPN and CDR2 SVGIG (reference sequence). CDR3 amino acids: CAWSGDRRTNYGYTF. The CDR3 DNA reads TGTGCCTGGAGTGGGGACAGGCGCACTAACTATGGCTACACCTTC.

V usage is TRBV5-1 and J usage is TRBJ1-1; 8 bases line up with TRBD1. This CDR3 region has 14 residues. The germline V gene has CDR1 SGHRS and CDR2 YFSETQ. The V and J ends lost 6 bases and 1 base, in that order; junction bases with no gene match: 5. The CDR3: CASKEGQANTEAFF. Here the CDR3 DNA reads TGCGCCAGCAAAGAGGGACAGGCGAACACTGAAGCTTTCTTT.

This sequence joins TRBV19 and TRBJ2-7, with D possibly being TRBD2 (6 bases). Germline values: CDR1 LNHDA, CDR2 SQIVND (reference sequence). The V and J ends lost 3 bases and 6 bases respectively, with 9 bases between them. The CDR3 sequence is 12 residues long. The CDR3 loop reads CASSIFGGEQYF. The DNA of the CDR3 is TGTGCCAGTAGTATTTTCGGGGGCGAGCAGTACTTC.

This clone was recorded once. This chain connects TRBV7-8 to TRBJ1-1; no reliable D call. CDR3 length equals 14 residues. The ends were cut back, 4 bases at V and 5 bases at J, with 14 bases in the middle. Germline CDR1 and CDR2: SGHVS and FQNEAQ. The DNA of the CDR3 is TGTGCCAGCAGCTCGCGGGAGGGTCTTACTGAAGCTTTCTTT. Translating it yields CASSSREGLTEAFF.

V gene TRBV9 combines with J gene TRBJ2-7; 11 bases are a match to TRBD1. The junction had 10 bases not matched to a gene; V was cut back by 0 bases and J by 2 bases. The germline V gene encodes CDR1 SGDLS and CDR2 YYNGEE. This CDR3 region has 18 residues. CDR3 nucleotide sequence: TGTGCCAGCAGCGTAGACGAGCCGGGACAGGGGGTCGCCTACGAGCAGTACTTC. This encodes CASSVDEPGQGVAYEQYF.

This clone has just a few counts. V usage is TRBV18 and J usage is TRBJ2-3; TRBD2 matches at 10 bases. Germline V gives CDR1 KGHSH, CDR2 LQKENI. The CDR3 totals 18 residues. The V and J ends lost 0 bases and 1 base, in that order; junction bases with no gene match: 7. The CDR3 region has the DNA TGTGCCAGCTCACCACCCGTCCAGCGGGAGGGTCGCACAGATACGCAGTATTTT. This codes for CASSPPVQREGRTDTQYF.

The J gene is TRBJ2-1, the V gene TRBV3-1 (or the pseudogene TRBV3-2); 7 bases fit TRBD2. Germline values: CDR1 LGHDT, CDR2 YNNKEL (reference sequence). The CDR3 is made up of 14 amino acids. Trimming took 4 bases from V and 9 from J; bases not matched to a gene: 9. Written as DNA, the CDR3 is TGTGCCAGCAGCCGATCAAGTGGGAGGGTTGAGCAGTTCTTC. It yields the protein CASSRSSGRVEQFF.

This chain connects TRBV5-1 to TRBJ1-6, with 7 bases fitting TRBD1. CDR3 length equals 16 residues. CDR1 is SGHRS and CDR2 is YFSETQ in the germline V gene. V was pared by 1 base and J by 7 bases, with 8 bases of the junction left unmatched. For the CDR3, the DNA is TGCGCCAGCAGCTTGTTAGGGACAGACAACAATTCACCCCTCCACTTT. Residues: CASSLLGTDNNSPLHF.

This rearrangement joins TRBV30 to TRBJ1-2; D unclear. Germline-derived CDR1 and CDR2 are GTSNPN and SVGIG (reference sequence). The V and J ends lost 6 bases and 14 bases respectively, with 16 bases between them. This CDR3 is 10 amino acids long. This chain's CDR3 is CACIWPVGTF. For the CDR3, the DNA is TGTGCCTGTATTTGGCCGGTCGGGACCTTC.

The V call is TRBV2, the J call TRBJ2-7; maybe TRBD2 (6 bases). V was cut by 1 base and J by 4 bases, with 11 bases left in between. CDR1 is SNHLY and CDR2 is FYNNEI in the germline V gene. This CDR3 is built from 14 residues. In DNA form, the CDR3 reads TGTGCCAGCAGTGAAGTCGGGAGTGGGTACGAGCAGTACTTC. Its translation: CASSEVGSGYEQYF.

The V call is TRBV7-8, the J call TRBJ2-1; a weak D match, TRBD1 (5 bases). Trimming left V 6 bases short and J 7 bases short, with 16 bases between. The CDR3 has 14 amino acids. Germline V gene lookup returns CDR1 SGHVS and CDR2 FQNEAQ. CDR3 in amino acids: CASRKDRNWNEQFF. The DNA for the CDR3 is TGTGCCAGCAGGAAAGACAGAAATTGGAATGAGCAGTTCTTC. Supplemented by reference TRBV7-8 and TRBJ2-1, the full variable domain reads GAGVSQSPRYKVAKRGQDVALRCDPISGHVSLFWYQQALGQGPEFLTYFQNEAQLDKSGLPSDRFFAERPEGSVSTLKIQRTQQEDSAVYLCASRKDRNWNEQFFGPGTRLTVL.

V gene TRBV10-3 combines with J gene TRBJ1-6; 7 positions match TRBD1. The CDR3 runs to 12 residues. Germline assignment: CDR1 ENHRY and CDR2 SYGVKD. The junction had 5 bases not matched to a gene; V was cut back by 2 bases and J by 16 bases. The CDR3 sequence is CAISEPDRFLHF. CDR3 coding DNA: TGTGCCATCAGTGAGCCGGACAGGTTTCTCCACTTT.

The V and J genes are TRBV4-2 and TRBJ1-2, with 7 bases lining up with TRBD1. Germline V gene data show CDR1 as LGHNA and CDR2 as YNFKEQ. This CDR3 spans 16 amino acids. The ends lost 0 bases at V and 0 bases at J; junction bases unmatched: 4. The CDR3: CASSQDSQGPNYGYTF. The CDR3, as DNA: TGTGCCAGCAGCCAAGACTCACAGGGGCCTAACTATGGCTACACCTTC.

This clone has more than one count but fewer than ten. The chain has TRBV5-1 and TRBJ2-5; 10 positions match TRBD2. CDR1 is SGHRS, CDR2 YFSETQ, per germline. The CDR3 sequence is 13 residues long. V shed 5 bases, J shed 5 bases, and the junction held 3 bases outside the gene matches. CDR3 DNA sequence: TGCGCCAGCAGGCCTAGCGGGAGTGAGACCCAGTACTTC. Translated, it gives CASRPSGSETQYF.

This chain joins TRBV7-9 and TRBJ1-2; D possibly corresponds to TRBD1 (6 bases). Looked up from germline, CDR1 is SEHNR and CDR2 is FQNEAQ (reference sequence). CDR3 length: 13 amino acids. V was pared by 1 base and J by 6 bases, with 9 bases between. The CDR3 coding sequence is TGTGCCAGCAGCTTAGGTCAGGGGCATGGCTACACCTTC. It yields the protein CASSLGQGHGYTF.